This T cell receptor beta chain derives from a study of human T cells and chemical hapten exposure. One entry per CDR3 protein results from TCRdb running MiXCR on the RACE reads. Of 85,000 to 90,000 distinct CDR3 sequences listed, 8% to 10% are singletons. Time point meaning: pre-sensitization, week 0. The treatment was: therapeutic diphenylcyclopropenone sensitization with weekly scalp DPC. V lost 6 bases and J 8 bases, leaving 16 bases between the germline ends. CDR1 is MNHEY, CDR2 SVGAGI, per germline. CDR3 size: 14 residues. Sequenced material: whole blood, taken in connection with sensitization to the hapten diphenylcyclopropenone (DPC). The chain recombines TRBV6-5 with TRBJ1-4; D gene ambiguous. The TCR was taken from a middle-aged woman with alopecia areata. Some clones in this sample may be carry-over from other donors' samples. CDR3 residues: CASRRGGSREKLFF. Here the CDR3 DNA reads TGTGCCAGCAGGCGCGGTGGGTCAAGAGAAAAACTGTTTTTT.